This T cell receptor beta chain comes out of a study of T-cell reconstitution after alpha-beta-depleted transplantation in children. V lost 5 bases and J lost 4, with 18 bases in between. Germline V gives CDR1 MDHEN, CDR2 SYDVKM. The CDR3 consists of 15 residues. This clonotype appeared a few times. What it binds is unknown. A library of TCRbeta sequences, prepared with unique molecular identifiers, was generated. TCRdb called the PCR reads again in MiXCR, with one record for every CDR3 protein. There are 350,000 to 500,000 distinct CDR3 sequences in the sample; 43% occur only once, and 27% lies in the top ten. General study results and limits: Expanded graft clones, several hundred of them, were reportedly the source of alpha-beta T cells about two months after transplant. After transplant, high TCRbeta diversity at day 60 in some patients arose from surviving recipient T cells and thymic progenitors. Newly produced T cells mostly provided counts and TCRbeta diversity after one year, as hyperexpanded clones declined.

The chain is built from TRBV28 and TRBJ2-7; perhaps D is TRBD1 or TRBD2 (7 bases each). The clonotype originates from a girl aged 2-10 years with aplastic anemia, due to receive a stem cell transplant. Sequenced here: PBMCs, sampled before TCRalphabeta/CD19-depleted stem cell transplant. In DNA form, the CDR3 reads TGTGCCAGCAGTCCCCAGGGGGAGCGGGGTTACGAGCAGTACTTC. Translating gives CASSPQGERGYEQYF.